This entry lists 5 T cell receptor beta chains sequenced from one sample in a study of T-cell memory formation after mild COVID-19. MiXCR was run by TCRdb on the 5' RACE reads, yielding one entry per CDR3 protein. Of 200,000 to 250,000 distinct CDR3 sequences in the sample, 15% were seen once. The sample comprised PBMCs or a T cell subset sorted from them (not recorded which). These receptors all come from an adult woman who had mild COVID-19 (a few samples of this study predate the infection). Cell type and time point are not known.

This clonotype showed up many times. This chain links TRBV20-1 with TRBJ2-7, with D uncertain. This CDR3 comprises 16 residues. Germline-derived CDR1 and CDR2 are DFQATT and SNEGSKA (reference sequence). Trimming took off 1 base at V and 3 bases at J, with 19 bases between the two ends. CDR3 protein: CSARGLTANTLYEQYF. The CDR3 DNA reads TGCAGTGCTAGAGGTTTGACGGCCAACACGCTCTACGAGCAGTACTTC.

The CDR3 region is CAISNGGAREGYEQYF. CDR3 nucleotide sequence: TGTGCCATCAGTAACGGAGGTGCGCGGGAGGGCTACGAGCAGTACTTC. V gene TRBV10-3 combines with J gene TRBJ2-7; 9 nucleotides match TRBD2. The V gene end was trimmed by 5 bases and the J gene end by 3 bases; junction bases not matched to a gene: 11. Germline assignment: CDR1 ENHRY and CDR2 SYGVKD. This CDR3 has 16 residues.

This clonotype came up a few times. The gene calls are TRBV4-1 and TRBJ1-3, with D hard to call. Germline CDR1 and CDR2: MGHRA and YSYEKL. There are 17 residues in the CDR3. The V end was cut by 1 base, the J end by 0 bases, with 13 bases between. DNA of the CDR3: TGCGCCAGCAGCCAAGTGGGCGGGCACCGCTCTGGAAACACCATATATTTT. It yields the protein CASSQVGGHRSGNTIYF.

In this sample, this clonotype turned up a few times. The V call is TRBV6-1, the J call TRBJ2-7; a possible D gene is TRBD2 (5 bases). Trimming took off 2 bases at V and 3 bases at J, with 23 bases between the two ends. Germline values: CDR1 MNHNS, CDR2 SASEGT. CDR3 length equals 18 residues. CDR3 in DNA: TGTGCCAGCAGTGAAATCGACGTTGTGAGACTATTAGGCTACGAGCAGTACTTC. This gives the protein CASSEIDVVRLLGYEQYF.

This clonotype was detected a few times. This chain uses TRBV20-1 with TRBJ2-7, with D unresolved. The CDR3 length is 11 residues. The V and J ends lost 3 bases and 4 bases respectively, with 7 bases between them. Germline V CDR1 and CDR2: DFQATT, SNEGSKA (reference sequence). The CDR3 protein is CSASTKYEQYF. DNA for the CDR3: TGCAGTGCTAGCACGAAATACGAGCAGTACTTC.